This note documents a single T cell receptor (beta chain) sequence. Clones were read by immunoSEQ multiplex PCR, and TCRdb kept only the in-frame ones, dropping some. The table includes around 85,000 clones, about 90% detected once. This sample is part of a study of T cell changes during pregnancy in multiple sclerosis. Between the trimmed V and J ends, which lost 5 bases and 1 base, there was a span of 8 bases. The CDR3 is made up of 13 amino acids. Germline lookup yields CDR1 MNHEY and CDR2 SVGAGI. The chain is built from TRBV6-5 and TRBJ1-1; D remains ambiguous. Sequences were derived from PBMCs, sampled in the first trimester of pregnancy. The receptor was derived from a female donor in good health, serving as a control in a pregnancy study. Some clones in this sample may be carry-over from other donors' samples. Here the CDR3 reads CASSVRENTEAFF. In nucleotides, the CDR3 is TGTGCCAGCAGTGTACGGGAGAACACTGAAGCTTTCTTT.